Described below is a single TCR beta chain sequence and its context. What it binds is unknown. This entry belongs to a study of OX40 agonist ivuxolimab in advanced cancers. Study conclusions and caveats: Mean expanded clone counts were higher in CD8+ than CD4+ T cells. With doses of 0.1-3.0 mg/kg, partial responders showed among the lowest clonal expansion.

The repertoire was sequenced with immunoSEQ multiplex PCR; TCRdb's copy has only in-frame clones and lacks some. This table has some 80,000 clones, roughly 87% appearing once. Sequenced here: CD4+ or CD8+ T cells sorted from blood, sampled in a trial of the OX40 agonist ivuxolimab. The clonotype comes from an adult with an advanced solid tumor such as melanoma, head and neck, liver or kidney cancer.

The CDR3: CAWSVDSGSINEQFF. The CDR3 nucleotides read TGTGCCTGGAGTGTGGATAGCGGGAGTATAAATGAGCAGTTCTTC. The V and J genes are TRBV30 and TRBJ2-1; 9 bases fit TRBD2. CDR3 length: 15 amino acids. Losses at the gene ends were 0 bases for V and 7 bases for J; bases not matched to a gene: 7. CDR1 and CDR2 from the germline V gene are GTSNPN and SVGIG (reference sequence). Looking up the rest from reference TRBV30 and TRBJ2-1 gives the full variable domain: SQTIHQWPATLVQPVGSPLSLECTVEGTSNPNLYWYRQAAGRGLQLLFYSVGIGQISSEVPQNLSASRPQDRQFILSSKKLLLSDSGFYLCAWSVDSGSINEQFFGPGTRLTVL.